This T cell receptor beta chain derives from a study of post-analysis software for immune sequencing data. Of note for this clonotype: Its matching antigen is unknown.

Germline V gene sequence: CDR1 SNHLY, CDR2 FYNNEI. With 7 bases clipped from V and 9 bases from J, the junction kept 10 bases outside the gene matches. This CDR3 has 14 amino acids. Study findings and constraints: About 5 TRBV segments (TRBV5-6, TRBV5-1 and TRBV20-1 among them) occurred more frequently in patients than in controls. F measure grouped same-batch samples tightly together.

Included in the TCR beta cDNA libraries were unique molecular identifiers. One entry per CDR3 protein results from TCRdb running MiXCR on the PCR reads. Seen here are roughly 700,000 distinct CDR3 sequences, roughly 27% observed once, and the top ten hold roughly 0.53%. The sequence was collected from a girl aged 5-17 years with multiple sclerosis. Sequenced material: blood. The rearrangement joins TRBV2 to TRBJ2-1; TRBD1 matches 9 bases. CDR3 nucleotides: TGTGCCAGCACCCGGGACAGGGAGGTTGGTGAGCAGTTCTTC. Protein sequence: CASTRDREVGEQFF.